A single sample gave rise to the 32 T cell receptor beta chains below, sequenced in a study of OX40 agonist ivuxolimab in advanced cancers. The table came from immunoSEQ multiplex PCR; TCRdb's copy has only in-frame clones and leaves some out. The data hold about 40,000 clones, with about 88% observed a single time. The sample in question was CD4+ or CD8+ T cells sorted from blood, obtained in a trial of the OX40 agonist ivuxolimab. The receptors here all came from an adult with an advanced solid tumor such as melanoma, head and neck, liver or kidney cancer.

CDR3 in DNA: TGTGCCAGCAGCCTTTACTACAATGAGCAGTTCTTC. It codes for CASSLYYNEQFF. The rearrangement joins TRBV11-2 to TRBJ2-1, with unresolved D. Germline-derived CDR1 and CDR2 are SGHAT and FQNNGV. Trimming cost V 5 bases and J 3 bases, with 5 bases left between them. The CDR3 length is 12 residues. The complete variable domain, with remaining parts taken from reference TRBV11-2 and TRBJ2-1, reads EAGVAQSPRYKIIEKRQSVAFWCNPISGHATLYWYQQILGQGPKLLIQFQNNGVVDDSQLPKDRFSAERLKGVDSTLKIQPAKLEDSAVYLCASSLYYNEQFFGPGTRLTVL.

V and J are TRBV28 and TRBJ2-1; 11 bases align to TRBD1. Germline CDR1 is MDHEN and CDR2 is SYDVKM. Losses at the gene ends were 6 bases for V and 9 bases for J; bases not matched to a gene: 13. CDR3 length: 16 residues. The CDR3 DNA reads TGTGCCAGCAGCCTACCTGGACAGGGGGCATCTTTTGAGCAGTTCTTC. Translated, it gives CASSLPGQGASFEQFF.

This clone was picked up one time. The rearrangement uses TRBV7-9 and TRBJ1-1, with D unclear. The ends were cut back, 5 bases at V and 3 bases at J, with 13 bases in the middle. CDR3 length: 14 residues. The germline CDR1 and CDR2 sequences are SEHNR and FQNEAQ (reference sequence). The CDR3 sequence: CASSPRVTHTEAFF. In DNA form, the CDR3 reads TGTGCCAGCAGCCCGAGGGTCACTCACACTGAAGCTTTCTTT.

V is TRBV13 and J is TRBJ2-1; D ambiguous. Per the germline V gene, CDR1 is PRHDT and CDR2 is FYEKMQ (reference sequence). This CDR3 comprises 14 residues. V lost 4 bases and J lost 4, with 11 bases in between. The DNA for the CDR3 is TGTGCCAGCAGCTGGCCAAGCCAGTACAATGAGCAGTTCTTC. Amino acid sequence: CASSWPSQYNEQFF.

There are a few counts of this clone. The chain has TRBV19 and TRBJ1-5, with 7 bases matching TRBD1. The CDR3 is 15 amino acids. The V and J ends lost 6 bases and 5 bases, in that order; junction bases with no gene match: 10. Germline V gene lookup returns CDR1 LNHDA and CDR2 SQIVND (reference sequence). CDR3 region: CASRKTGELDQPQHF. In DNA form, the CDR3 reads TGTGCCAGTAGGAAAACAGGGGAACTAGATCAGCCCCAGCATTTT.

J is TRBJ2-7 and V is TRBV12-5, with 10 bases aligning to TRBD1. Germline lookup yields CDR1 LGHNT and CDR2 FRNRAP. The CDR3 spans 16 residues. After removal of 1 base from V and 4 bases from J, the junction contained 7 bases not matched to a gene. The CDR3 protein is CASGLGKGQGRYEQYF. The DNA of the CDR3 is TGTGCTAGTGGTTTGGGGAAGGGACAGGGGCGTTACGAGCAGTACTTC.

This chain uses TRBV6-6 with TRBJ1-5; D gene uncertain. The CDR3 is made up of 14 amino acids. Germline assignment: CDR1 MNHNY and CDR2 SVGAGI (reference sequence). V lost 7 bases and J lost 0, with 10 bases in between. This CDR3 reads CASTNLHSNQPQHF. The CDR3, as DNA: TGTGCCAGCACGAACCTACATAGCAATCAGCCCCAGCATTTT.

The chain carries TRBV4-1 and TRBJ1-2; D call uncertain. The CDR3 contains 15 residues. Per the germline V gene, CDR1 is MGHRA and CDR2 is YSYEKL. Between the trimmed V and J ends, which lost 0 bases and 2 bases, there was a span of 10 bases. In DNA form, the CDR3 reads TGCGCCAGCAGCCAAGATCTGACGAGAAACTATGGCTACACCTTC. This gives the protein CASSQDLTRNYGYTF.

The genes are TRBV4-2 and TRBJ2-5, with 8 positions matching TRBD1. The CDR3 extends over 18 amino acids. CDR1 and CDR2 (germline): LGHNA, YNFKEQ. With V trimmed by 1 base and J by 4 bases, 14 bases remained unmatched. CDR3 in amino acids: CASSQAQTQGATRETQYF. CDR3 sequence (DNA): TGTGCCAGCAGCCAAGCCCAAACCCAGGGGGCTACCCGAGAGACCCAGTACTTC.

The rearrangement uses TRBV28 and TRBJ2-3; 7 bases are a match to TRBD1. CDR1 MDHEN and CDR2 SYDVKM come from the germline V gene. The CDR3 has 14 residues. Trimming cost V 4 bases and J 9 bases; bases outside gene matches: 10. The DNA of the CDR3 is TGTGCCAGCAGTTCACTTGGGACAGAAACCACGCAGTATTTT. This translates into CASSSLGTETTQYF.

The chain links TRBV7-9 to TRBJ1-2; 7 nucleotides match TRBD1. Losses at the gene ends were 5 bases for V and 8 bases for J; bases not matched to a gene: 8. CDR3 size: 13 residues. Germline CDR1 reads SEHNR; CDR2 reads FQNEAQ (reference sequence). DNA of the CDR3: TGTGCCAGCAGCATGGGACAGATGAACGGCTACACCTTC. It yields the protein CASSMGQMNGYTF.

The V gene is TRBV7-9, the J gene TRBJ1-1, with D maybe TRBD1 (6 bases). Germline lookup yields CDR1 SEHNR and CDR2 FQNEAQ (reference sequence). The CDR3 sequence is 17 residues long. Trimming took off 5 bases at V and 2 bases at J, with 21 bases between the two ends. The CDR3 region is CASSPQMRGGQNTEAFF. CDR3 in DNA: TGTGCCAGCAGCCCACAGATGAGGGGGGGCCAAAACACTGAAGCTTTCTTT. The complete variable domain, with remaining parts taken from reference TRBV7-9 and TRBJ1-1, reads DTGVSQNPRHKITKRGQNVTFRCDPISEHNRLYWYRQTLGQGPEFLTYFQNEAQLEKSRLLSDRFSAERPKGSFSTLEIQRTEQGDSAMYLCASSPQMRGGQNTEAFFGQGTRLTVV.

CDR3 protein: CASSQSTGSGNTEAFF. The CDR3 DNA reads TGTGCCAGCAGCCAGTCGACAGGGTCAGGGAACACTGAAGCTTTCTTT. V gene TRBV11-2 combines with J gene TRBJ1-1; TRBD1 aligns across 7 bases. Germline V CDR1 and CDR2: SGHAT, FQNNGV. J was trimmed by 1 base and V by 5 bases; bases with no gene match: 10. The CDR3 loop spans 16 amino acids.

The chain combines TRBV27 with TRBJ2-1, with a weak D call TRBD1 (5 bases). Germline V gene data show CDR1 as MNHEY and CDR2 as SMNVEV (reference sequence). CDR3 length: 12 amino acids. V was clipped by 6 bases and J by 6 bases, with 9 bases between them. The CDR3: CASSLQANEQFF. The CDR3 region has the DNA TGTGCCAGCAGCCTACAGGCCAATGAGCAGTTCTTC.

This sequence joins TRBV6-1 and TRBJ1-3; D gene ambiguous. Germline CDR1 MNHNS, CDR2 SASEGT. This CDR3 has 12 residues. V was trimmed by 6 bases and J by 2 bases, leaving 5 bases between them. The CDR3 DNA is TGTGCCAGCAGGGCAACTGGAAACACCATATATTTT. As protein: CASRATGNTIYF.

The rearrangement links TRBV5-1 to TRBJ1-4; no clear D gene. V dropped 7 bases and J dropped 0 bases, with 10 bases sitting between them. The V gene's germline CDR1 is SGHRS and CDR2 YFSETQ. This CDR3 spans 14 amino acids. Here the CDR3 DNA reads TGCGCCAGCGGGAGTTTGTCAACTAATGAAAAACTGTTTTTT. Its translation is CASGSLSTNEKLFF.

With respect to this clone: One end of the junction fails to match germline, which may point to a read error. Other DNA sequences of this sample code for an identical CDR3. The V and J genes are TRBV4-1 and TRBJ1-1; no clear D gene. The CDR3 extends over 14 amino acids. Germline V gene lookup returns CDR1 MGHRA and CDR2 YSYEKL. CDR3 region: CASSHPGVKAEAFF. CDR3 DNA: TGCGCCAGCAGCCACCCCGGGGTAAAGGCTGAGGCTTTCTTT.

In its sample, this clone was seen once. This may be a read error: a much more frequent sequence differs by one nucleotide. The rearrangement links TRBV6-5 to TRBJ2-3; D unresolved. Trimming shortened V by 5 bases and J by 0 bases, and 6 bases separated the two germline ends. CDR1 and CDR2 from the germline V gene are MNHEY and SVGAGI. The CDR3 totals 13 residues. The CDR3 sequence is CASSEVSTDTQYF. CDR3 DNA sequence: TGTGCCAGCAGTGAAGTAAGCACAGATACGCAGTATTTT.

The chain couples TRBV14 to TRBJ2-7; no clear D gene. V was trimmed by 4 bases and J by 3 bases, leaving 7 bases between them. The CDR3 spans 12 residues. From germline, CDR1 is SGHDN and CDR2 FVKESK. The CDR3 here is CASSPFDYEQYF. CDR3 sequence (DNA): TGTGCCAGCAGCCCATTCGACTACGAGCAGTACTTC.

This clone was counted only a few times. The gene calls are TRBV6-5 and TRBJ1-2; D is undetermined. There are 12 residues in the CDR3. Germline V gives CDR1 MNHEY, CDR2 SVGAGI. The ends were cut back, 6 bases at V and 6 bases at J, with 11 bases in the middle. As DNA, the CDR3 is TGTGCCAGCAGCGGACCGACGGATGGCTACACCTTC. Translated: CASSGPTDGYTF.

This clone is classed as medium-sized (0.01 to 0.1%). V is TRBV6-1 and J is TRBJ2-3; D perhaps matches TRBD1 (5 bases). Per the germline V gene, CDR1 is MNHNS and CDR2 is SASEGT. The V and J ends lost 3 bases and 3 bases respectively, with 19 bases between them. CDR3 size: 17 residues. CDR3 DNA: TGTGCCAGCAGTGAGCTTCCGGTGGGGCTTACTACAGATACGCAGTATTTT. Its translation is CASSELPVGLTTDTQYF.

In DNA, the CDR3 is TGTGCCAGCAGCGTAGGGGGTAGCAATCAGCCCCAGCATTTT. As protein: CASSVGGSNQPQHF. V and J are TRBV9 and TRBJ1-5; D is undetermined. The germline gives CDR1 SGDLS, CDR2 YYNGEE. V was trimmed by 0 bases and J by 0 bases, leaving 4 bases between them. The CDR3 consists of 14 residues. The variable domain in full, with the rest retrieved from reference TRBV9 and TRBJ1-5, is DSGVTQTPKHLITATGQRVTLRCSPRSGDLSVYWYQQSLDQGLQFLIQYYNGEERAKGNILERFSAQQFPDLHSELNLSSLELGDSALYFCASSVGGSNQPQHFGDGTRLSIL.

The CDR3 spells CASSVGYSYEQYF. CDR3 DNA sequence: TGTGCCAGCAGCGTAGGCTACTCCTACGAGCAGTACTTC. The chain combines TRBV9 with TRBJ2-7; no clear D. The V end was cut by 0 bases, the J end by 0 bases, with 4 bases between. Germline V gives CDR1 SGDLS, CDR2 YYNGEE. This CDR3 comprises 13 residues. Together with reference TRBV9 and TRBJ2-7, the CDR3 gives the full variable domain: DSGVTQTPKHLITATGQRVTLRCSPRSGDLSVYWYQQSLDQGLQFLIQYYNGEERAKGNILERFSAQQFPDLHSELNLSSLELGDSALYFCASSVGYSYEQYFGPGTRLTVT.

This sequence joins TRBV14 and TRBJ2-7; 8 bases align to TRBD2. Germline CDR1 SGHDN, CDR2 FVKESK. CDR3 length: 15 amino acids. After removal of 4 bases from V and 2 bases from J, the junction contained 7 bases not matched to a gene. In DNA, the CDR3 is TGTGCCAGCAGCCCCCAGGGCGGGGGGCCCTACGAGCAGTACTTC. It is translated as CASSPQGGGPYEQYF.

J is TRBJ1-2 and V is TRBV29-1; D gene unclear. The V end lost 7 bases, the J end lost 0 bases, and 12 bases lay between the germline ends. The length of the CDR3 is 13 residues. Germline V CDR1 and CDR2: SQVTM, ANQGSEA. CDR3: CSAPITANYGYTF. DNA for the CDR3: TGCAGCGCCCCTATAACAGCTAACTATGGCTACACCTTC.

The V gene is TRBV14, the J gene TRBJ2-3; 7 positions agree with TRBD1. CDR3 length: 16 residues. The J segment lost 2 bases and the V segment lost 6 bases, leaving 11 bases of the junction unmatched. The germline V gene has CDR1 SGHDN and CDR2 FVKESK. The CDR3 protein is CASSSPGTDLTDTQYF. Written as DNA, the CDR3 is TGTGCCAGCAGTTCCCCCGGGACAGACCTCACAGATACGCAGTATTTT.

The chain recombines TRBV5-8 with TRBJ2-1; no clear D. The germline CDR1 and CDR2 sequences are SGHTS and YDEGEE. The CDR3 spans 15 residues. The V gene lost 3 bases and the J gene lost 0 bases, with 10 bases spanning the gap. CDR3 amino acids: CASSSGVGSYNEQFF. CDR3 nucleotides: TGTGCCAGCAGCTCGGGTGTTGGCTCCTACAATGAGCAGTTCTTC.

This chain uses TRBV15 with TRBJ1-1, with D perhaps matching TRBD1 (5 bases). The CDR3 has 14 amino acids. Per germline, CDR1 LNHNV and CDR2 YYDKDF (reference sequence). Trimming pared 3 bases from V and 1 base from J, leaving 9 bases between. CDR3 in DNA: TGTGCCACCAGCAGGGGACGGGGGAACACTGAAGCTTTCTTT. Its translation: CATSRGRGNTEAFF.

The V call is TRBV6-5, the J call TRBJ2-7; D gene uncertain. The CDR3 contains 14 residues. Trimming took 0 bases from V and 2 from J, leaving 8 bases between them. CDR1 and CDR2 (germline): MNHEY, SVGAGI. The CDR3 sequence: CASSYSRQTYEQYF. The CDR3, as DNA: TGTGCCAGCAGTTACTCGAGGCAGACCTACGAGCAGTACTTC.

Notes on this clone: At one end, the junction sequence differs from germline, possibly due to a read error. CDR3 sequence (DNA): TGTGCCGGCAGTTTTTCCGGCTCCTACGAGCAGTACTTC. Protein sequence: CAGSFSGSYEQYF. The chain has TRBV27 and TRBJ2-7; D gene unclear. The CDR3 runs 13 residues. Germline V gives CDR1 MNHEY, CDR2 SMNVEV (reference sequence).

The rearrangement joins TRBV7-9 to TRBJ2-1; tentatively, D is TRBD2 (6 bases). CDR1 is SEHNR and CDR2 is FQNEAQ in the germline V gene (reference sequence). The CDR3 spans 13 residues. Trimming removed 1 base from V and 7 bases from J, with 8 bases in between. CDR3: CASSLVLANEQFF. For the CDR3, the DNA is TGTGCCAGCAGCTTAGTTCTAGCGAATGAGCAGTTCTTC.

The genes are TRBV5-1 and TRBJ1-2; D not certain. The CDR3 has 16 amino acids. The germline V gene encodes CDR1 SGHRS and CDR2 YFSETQ. Trimming left V 3 bases short and J 4 bases short, with 19 bases between. The CDR3 spells CASSSNWGGYPYGYTF. CDR3 bases: TGCGCCAGCAGCTCCAATTGGGGAGGCTACCCCTATGGCTACACCTTC.